Shown below are 13 T cell receptor beta chains from a single sample sequenced in a study of human T cells and chemical hapten exposure. The time point was: patch test 1, 2 weeks after DPC sensitization. Documented treatment: therapeutic diphenylcyclopropenone sensitization with weekly scalp DPC. A single record per CDR3 protein comes from TCRdb applying MiXCR to the RACE reads. The data hold 95,000 to 150,000 distinct CDR3 sequences, with roughly 15% observed a single time. Specimen: whole blood, collected in connection with sensitization to the hapten diphenylcyclopropenone (DPC). The source is a man younger than 35 with alopecia areata. Some clones in this sample may be carry-over from other donors' samples.

This clonotype came up a few times. The chain has TRBV5-1 and TRBJ2-2; 8 nucleotides align to TRBD1. The V segment lost 4 bases and the J segment 6 bases; nucleotides outside the gene matches: 2. CDR3 length: 13 amino acids. Germline V CDR1 and CDR2: SGHRS, YFSETQ. The CDR3, as DNA: TGCGCCAGCAGCGGACAGGGCCCCGGGGAGCTGTTTTTT. Translating gives CASSGQGPGELFF.

The J gene is TRBJ1-2, the V gene TRBV20-1, with D perhaps matching TRBD1 (5 bases). V was pared by 5 bases and J by 4 bases, with 17 bases between. The CDR3 runs 14 residues. CDR1 DFQATT and CDR2 SNEGSKA come from the germline V gene (reference sequence). CDR3 nucleotides: TGCAGTGCTCCTGCCCGACAGCCCTCCTATGGCTACACCTTC. Its protein is CSAPARQPSYGYTF.

This clonotype was recorded many times. The chain joins TRBV7-2 to TRBJ1-2; D is uncertain. The ends were cut back, 3 bases at V and 4 bases at J, with 6 bases in the middle. The CDR3 has 12 amino acids. Germline V CDR1 and CDR2: SGHTA, FQGNSA. For the CDR3, the DNA is TGTGCCAGCAGCTTGGGCCTCTATGGCTACACCTTC. Translated, it gives CASSLGLYGYTF.

This clonotype was seen only a few times. The rearrangement joins TRBV3-1 to TRBJ2-5, with D hard to call. Deletions cut 1 base from V and 3 bases from J, with 12 bases between. This CDR3 spans 15 amino acids. Germline V gives CDR1 LGHDT, CDR2 YNNKEL (reference sequence). In nucleotides, the CDR3 is TGTGCCAGCAGCCAAGTACGGGCTCGGGAAGAGACCCAGTACTTC. Protein product: CASSQVRAREETQYF.

V and J are TRBV25-1 and TRBJ2-3; D not certain. CDR1 is MGHDK and CDR2 is SYGVNS in the germline V gene. V dropped 4 bases and J dropped 0 bases, with 5 bases sitting between them. This CDR3 has 13 amino acids. The CDR3 sequence: CASSGASTDTQYF. CDR3 nucleotide sequence: TGTGCCAGCAGTGGAGCAAGCACAGATACGCAGTATTTT.

This clonotype has a handful of counts. The chain is built from TRBV6-1 and TRBJ1-4; D not resolved. The CDR3 is 15 residues long. Germline V CDR1 and CDR2: MNHNS, SASEGT. V was pared by 6 bases and J by 4 bases, with 15 bases between. CDR3 sequence: CASRANGLLNEKLFF. CDR3 sequence (DNA): TGTGCCAGCAGAGCCAACGGACTGCTTAATGAAAAACTGTTTTTT.

This clonotype has more than one count but fewer than ten. This chain links TRBV29-1 with TRBJ2-7; unclear D gene. Trimming shortened V by 3 bases and J by 0 bases, and 9 bases separated the two germline ends. The CDR3 consists of 13 residues. From germline, CDR1 is SQVTM and CDR2 ANQGSEA. The CDR3 sequence is CSVEQESSYEQYF. DNA for the CDR3: TGCAGCGTTGAGCAGGAGAGCTCCTACGAGCAGTACTTC.

The chain links TRBV7-6 to TRBJ2-5; D might be TRBD1 (6 bases). The CDR3 contains 17 residues. Germline V gene lookup returns CDR1 SGHVS and CDR2 FNYEAQ. The germline V and J ends were trimmed by 1 base and 0 bases, with 15 bases remaining between them. The CDR3 DNA is TGTGCCAGCAGCTTAGTACGAAGGGGGAGATACCAAGAGACCCAGTACTTC. Translated: CASSLVRRGRYQETQYF.

The chain employs TRBV29-1 and TRBJ2-7; D is undetermined. The CDR3 has 12 amino acids. In germline, CDR1 is SQVTM, CDR2 ANQGSEA. Trimming left V 0 bases short and J 5 bases short, with 8 bases between. CDR3 in DNA: TGCAGCGTTGAAGATGCAGCCCACGAGCAGTACTTC. Amino acid sequence: CSVEDAAHEQYF.

This clonotype occurred a few times. The chain carries TRBV12-3 or TRBV12-4 and TRBJ1-5, with 8 bases lining up with TRBD1. Losses at the gene ends were 6 bases for V and 4 bases for J; bases not matched to a gene: 8. The CDR3 has 15 amino acids. The DNA for the CDR3 is TGTGCCAGCAGCCGCGGGACAGGAGGGAATCAGCCCCAGCATTTT. Translated, it gives CASSRGTGGNQPQHF.

The rearrangement links TRBV11-2 to TRBJ2-4, with D tentatively TRBD2 (5 bases). Trimming stripped 2 bases from V and 3 bases from J, with 14 bases between. The CDR3 loop spans 16 amino acids. CDR1 is SGHAT, CDR2 FQNNGV, per germline. The CDR3 DNA reads as TGTGCCAGCAGCTTATTCCCGGGATCGGTCAAAAACATTCAGTACTTC. Amino acid sequence: CASSLFPGSVKNIQYF.

The chain has TRBV12-3 or TRBV12-4 and TRBJ1-1, with 11 bases that match TRBD1. J gave up 3 bases and V 5 bases, and 8 bases lay outside the gene matches. The CDR3 covers 16 residues. In DNA, the CDR3 is TGTGCCAGCAGTCCCTGGGACAGGGGGTTGCACACTGAAGCTTTCTTT. This translates into CASSPWDRGLHTEAFF.

The chain combines TRBV7-2 with TRBJ1-5, with D unclear. V shed 5 bases and J shed 0 bases, with 11 bases lying between them. From germline, CDR1 is SGHTA and CDR2 FQGNSA. This CDR3 contains 15 residues. CDR3 bases: TGTGCCAGCAGCGTGTACGGGAATAGCAATCAGCCCCAGCATTTT. This gives the protein CASSVYGNSNQPQHF.